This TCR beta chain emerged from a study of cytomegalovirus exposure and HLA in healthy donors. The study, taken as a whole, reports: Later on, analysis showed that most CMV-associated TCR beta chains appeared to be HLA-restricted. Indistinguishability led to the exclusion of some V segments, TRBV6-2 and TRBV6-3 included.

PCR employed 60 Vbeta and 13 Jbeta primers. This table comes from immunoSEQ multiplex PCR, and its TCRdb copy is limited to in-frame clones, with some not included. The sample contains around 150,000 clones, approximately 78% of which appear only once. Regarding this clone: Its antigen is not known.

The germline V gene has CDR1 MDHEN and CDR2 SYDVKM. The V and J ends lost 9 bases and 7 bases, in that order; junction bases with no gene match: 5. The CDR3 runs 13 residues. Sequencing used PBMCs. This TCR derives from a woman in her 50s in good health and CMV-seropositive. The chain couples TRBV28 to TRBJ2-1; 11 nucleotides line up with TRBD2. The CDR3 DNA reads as TGTGCCAGTAGAACTAGCGGGAGAAATGAGCAGTTCTTC. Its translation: CASRTSGRNEQFF.